What follows are 30 T cell receptor beta chains derived from one specimen sequenced in a study of CXCR3-negative and CXCR3-positive naive CD8 T cells (dated by TCRdb to between 2018 and 2020). TCRdb shows the sequencer as NextSeq 550. The Human TCR Profiling Kit (MiLaboratory) was used to prepare UMI-labeled 5' RACE TRB cDNA libraries. The reads underwent TCRdb reprocessing, giving one record for each CDR3 protein sequence and no DNA. The sample's own table lists about 84,000 distinct CDR3 sequences. Jointly, the top ten make up roughly 0.59% of the sample. Antigen specificity for these receptors is unknown. On the study overall, not on this receptor specifically: Compared with CXCR3-negative naive cells, CXCR3-positive naive cells had TRB CDR3s with higher hydrophobicity (lower Kidera factor 4), lower energy, and higher strength and volume indices.

Input material: naive CXCR3+ CD8+ T cells from blood. In the paper's terms, the cell subset or site label means: CD45RO-CCR7+CD27+CD95- naive CD8+ T cells expressing CXCR3 (TNR3+). The source of these receptors is a human donor in good health. Some clones in this sample may be carry-over from other donors' samples.

This chain connects TRBV6-2 or TRBV6-3 to TRBJ2-5; without DNA, the TCRdb call of TRBD1 cannot be checked. The CDR3 loop spans 14 amino acids. Germline CDR1 and CDR2: MNHEY and SVGEGT. CDR3 region: CASSYGGVLQTQYF.

The gene calls are TRBV5-6 and TRBJ2-1; TCRdb's D gene call, TRBD2, goes unchecked for lack of DNA. Germline values: CDR1 SGHDT, CDR2 YYEEEE. This CDR3 is 16 amino acids long. Here the CDR3 reads CASSLKLAWTYNEQFF.

The rearrangement links TRBV20-1 to TRBJ2-3; checking the TCRdb D call of TRBD2 is not possible without DNA. The CDR3 covers 17 residues. Germline V gives CDR1 DFQATT, CDR2 SNEGSKA (reference sequence). Here the CDR3 reads CSASFGGGVFSTDTQYF.

The genes are TRBV5-1 and TRBJ2-7; TCRdb's assignment of TRBD1 cannot be checked, as there is no DNA. This CDR3 region has 11 residues. Germline CDR1 reads SGHRS; CDR2 reads YFSETQ. This CDR3 is CASSTGAEQYF.

V and J are TRBV19 and TRBJ2-7. Germline CDR1 and CDR2: LNHDA and SQIVND (reference sequence). This CDR3 region has 13 residues. CDR3 residues: CASSIGTSYEQYF. Filled out from reference TRBV19 and TRBJ2-7, the complete variable domain reads DGGITQSPKYLFRKEGQNVTLSCEQNLNHDAMYWYRQDPGQGLRLIYYSQIVNDFQKGDIAEGYSVSREKKESFPLTVTSAQKNPTAFYLCASSIGTSYEQYFGPGTRLTVT.

The chain joins TRBV7-3 to TRBJ1-1; TCRdb picks TRBD1, but there is no DNA to check that call. Germline lookup yields CDR1 SGHTA and CDR2 FQGTGA. CDR3 length: 15 residues. The chain's CDR3 is CASSLTGQSNTEAFF.

The CDR3 region is CASSLSNEQYF. This chain uses TRBV27 with TRBJ2-7. This CDR3 contains 11 residues. Germline V gene sequence: CDR1 MNHEY, CDR2 SMNVEV (reference sequence).

The V call is TRBV7-9, the J call TRBJ1-1. Looked up from germline, CDR1 is SEHNR and CDR2 is FQNEAQ (reference sequence). The CDR3 covers 12 residues. Here the CDR3 reads CASSLGWTEAFF.

The chain links TRBV6-6 to TRBJ1-6; TCRdb designates TRBD1, a call that cannot be tested without DNA. The CDR3 is 14 amino acids. The germline gives CDR1 MNHNY, CDR2 SVGAGI (reference sequence). Here the CDR3 reads CASAIQGSGSPLHF.

The V gene is TRBV3-1, the J gene TRBJ2-1; TCRdb outputs TRBD2, but without DNA this stays unchecked. CDR3 length: 15 amino acids. The germline CDR1 and CDR2 sequences are LGHDT and YNNKEL (reference sequence). CDR3: CASSQDRPSGNEQFF.

The chain combines TRBV14 with TRBJ1-1; no DNA is available, so the TRBD1 call from TCRdb remains unchecked. The CDR3 spans 14 residues. The germline CDR1 and CDR2 sequences are SGHDN and FVKESK. The chain's CDR3 is CASSQETGADEAFF.

The chain employs TRBV6-2 or TRBV6-3 and TRBJ1-2; TCRdb's assignment of TRBD1 cannot be checked, as there is no DNA. Germline V gives CDR1 MNHEY, CDR2 SVGEGT. The CDR3 is made up of 16 amino acids. The CDR3 sequence is CASSHPGTGENYGYTF.

The chain carries TRBV12-3 or TRBV12-4 and TRBJ2-5; without DNA, the TCRdb call of TRBD2 cannot be checked. The CDR3 runs 14 residues. CDR3 loop: CASSLYPPPETQYF.

The chain recombines TRBV7-3 with TRBJ2-5; TCRdb selects TRBD2, and the lack of DNA leaves this call unchecked. Per germline, CDR1 SGHTA and CDR2 FQGTGA. The CDR3 has 17 amino acids. The CDR3 reads CASSLITLAGIRETQYF.

The chain's CDR3 is CASSYGAELSNYEQYF. The rearrangement uses TRBV6-5 and TRBJ2-7; TCRdb calls TRBD1, which cannot be checked without DNA. This CDR3 comprises 16 residues. Germline assignment: CDR1 MNHEY and CDR2 SVGAGI.

The chain couples TRBV30 to TRBJ2-5; the TRBD1 assignment by TCRdb is unverifiable without DNA. The CDR3 spans 14 residues. CDR1 and CDR2 (germline): GTSNPN, SVGIG (reference sequence). The CDR3 spells CAWSVGATEETQYF.

This chain uses TRBV4-2 with TRBJ2-7; the TCRdb call, TRBD1, lacks DNA for checking. This CDR3 has 15 amino acids. Germline CDR1 reads LGHNA; CDR2 reads YNFKEQ. This chain's CDR3 is CASSPRQGAPTEQYF.

The chain links TRBV7-9 to TRBJ2-1; there is no DNA to check the TCRdb D call of TRBD1. From germline, CDR1 is SEHNR and CDR2 FQNEAQ (reference sequence). The CDR3 loop spans 15 amino acids. The CDR3 sequence is CASSPSGQGRGEQFF.

The chain is built from TRBV5-5 and TRBJ2-7; the TCRdb D gene call, TRBD1, has no DNA to confirm it. Germline assignment: CDR1 SGHKS and CDR2 YYEKEE (reference sequence). The CDR3 is 14 residues long. This chain's CDR3 is CASSLVPGAYEQYF.

This chain uses TRBV9 with TRBJ1-3; without DNA, the TCRdb call of TRBD1 cannot be checked. The CDR3 is made up of 14 amino acids. The V gene's germline CDR1 is SGDLS and CDR2 YYNGEE. Here the CDR3 reads CASSETGSGNTIYF.

The chain has TRBV4-2 and TRBJ2-2; TCRdb selects TRBD2, and the lack of DNA leaves this call unchecked. The CDR3 runs 16 residues. Per the germline V gene, CDR1 is LGHNA and CDR2 is YNFKEQ. CDR3 protein: CASSQGLADNTGELFF.

This sequence joins TRBV6-5 and TRBJ2-3. Germline lookup yields CDR1 MNHEY and CDR2 SVGAGI. This CDR3 contains 14 residues. The CDR3 here is CASRRRSNTDTQYF.

The chain links TRBV20-1 to TRBJ2-4; TCRdb indicates TRBD1, and absent DNA this call remains unverified. The CDR3 has 19 amino acids. The germline V gene encodes CDR1 DFQATT and CDR2 SNEGSKA (reference sequence). This CDR3 is CSARPTLGQGQQPRYIQYF.

V usage is TRBV20-1 and J usage is TRBJ2-5; TCRdb reports TRBD2, a call that lacks DNA to check it against. Germline V gene data show CDR1 as DFQATT and CDR2 as SNEGSKA (reference sequence). The CDR3 is 19 residues long. CDR3 residues: CSARDTGLAGGIGQETQYF.

The V call is TRBV6-2 or TRBV6-3, the J call TRBJ2-3; without DNA, the TCRdb call of TRBD2 cannot be checked. The CDR3 consists of 13 residues. Germline lookup yields CDR1 MNHEY and CDR2 SVGEGT. This chain's CDR3 is CAIEREGRDTQYF.

This chain links TRBV28 with TRBJ1-5. This CDR3 region has 16 residues. CDR1 is MDHEN, CDR2 SYDVKM, per germline. The CDR3 sequence is CASSLWQGGSNQPQHF.

This rearrangement joins TRBV20-1 to TRBJ2-3; as DNA is missing, the TRBD1 call by TCRdb cannot be tested. This CDR3 region has 17 residues. From germline, CDR1 is DFQATT and CDR2 SNEGSKA (reference sequence). The CDR3 here is CSARDGDRWASTDTQYF.

The chain carries TRBV4-1 and TRBJ2-1; the D gene TCRdb calls, TRBD2, cannot be checked with no DNA. CDR3 size: 13 residues. Looked up from germline, CDR1 is MGHRA and CDR2 is YSYEKL. The chain's CDR3 is CSSSQARGGEQFF.

The chain recombines TRBV21-1 with TRBJ2-5; there is no DNA to check the TCRdb D call of TRBD1. TRBV21-1 is classified as a pseudogene. The CDR3 sequence is 18 residues long. CDR3 loop: CASSKARSGHLYQETQYF.

The rearrangement links TRBV29-1 to TRBJ2-1; TCRdb selects TRBD1, and the lack of DNA leaves this call unchecked. The V gene's germline CDR1 is SQVTM and CDR2 ANQGSEA. The CDR3 length is 13 residues. The CDR3 loop reads CSVARGQYNEQFF.